This entry lists 10 T cell receptor beta chains sequenced from one sample in a study of blood T cell repertoires in COVID-19. TCRdb keeps only in-frame clones here, not all; method: immunoSEQ multiplex PCR. Here the sample spans 300,000 or so clones, more than 75% being singletons. Sequenced sample: peripheral blood. The source of these receptors is a man in his 70s with acute or convalescent COVID-19.

This clone was detected only once. This chain links TRBV3-1 (or the pseudogene TRBV3-2) with TRBJ2-6; D is perhaps TRBD1 (6 bases). The CDR3 extends over 17 amino acids. Trimming removed 1 base at V and 0 bases at J, with 10 bases between. The germline CDR1 and CDR2 sequences are LGHDT and YNNKEL (reference sequence). DNA for the CDR3: TGTGCCAGCAGCCAAGGACAGGCCCGCTCTGGGGCCAACGTCCTGACTTTC. Encoded protein: CASSQGQARSGANVLTF.

This chain links TRBV9 with TRBJ2-2; the match to TRBD1 covers 10 bases. The length of the CDR3 is 15 residues. V shed 4 bases, J shed 5 bases, and the junction held 5 bases outside the gene matches. Germline values: CDR1 SGDLS, CDR2 YYNGEE. The CDR3 region is CASSLRTGGTGELFF. CDR3 nucleotide sequence: TGTGCCAGCAGCTTAAGGACAGGGGGAACCGGGGAGCTGTTTTTT.

The chain recombines TRBV30 with TRBJ1-1, with D tentatively TRBD1 (5 bases). Trimming left V 1 base short and J 6 bases short, with 24 bases between. The CDR3 covers 17 residues. The germline gives CDR1 GTSNPN, CDR2 SVGIG (reference sequence). The CDR3 DNA reads TGTGCCTGGAGTGGAATCAGGGTCTTGGCAAAAGGGGCTGAAGCTTTCTTT. This codes for CAWSGIRVLAKGAEAFF.

V and J are TRBV30 and TRBJ1-6; a weak D match, TRBD1 (6 bases). This CDR3 has 13 residues. Looked up from germline, CDR1 is GTSNPN and CDR2 is SVGIG (reference sequence). Trimming took off 2 bases at V and 9 bases at J, with 11 bases between the two ends. This CDR3 is CAWSQQGFSPLHF. CDR3 in DNA: TGTGCCTGGAGTCAACAGGGATTTTCACCCCTCCACTTT.

This clone appeared once. J is TRBJ1-4 and V is TRBV5-1, with TRBD1 identical over 7 bases. Per germline, CDR1 SGHRS and CDR2 YFSETQ. Trimming at V came to 4 bases and at J to 8 bases, leaving 8 bases not matched to a gene. CDR3 length: 14 residues. DNA of the CDR3: TGCGCCAGCAGCCCTGGACAGGAGGGAGAAAAACTGTTTTTT. Protein sequence: CASSPGQEGEKLFF.

In DNA, the CDR3 is TGTGCCTGGAGTAGGGGGACAGGGCGTAATGAAAAACTGTTTTTT. Amino acid sequence: CAWSRGTGRNEKLFF. This rearrangement joins TRBV30 to TRBJ1-4, with TRBD1 matching 9 bases. This CDR3 has 15 residues. Trimming cost V 2 bases and J 4 bases; bases outside gene matches: 5. Looked up from germline, CDR1 is GTSNPN and CDR2 is SVGIG (reference sequence).

The rearrangement uses TRBV3-1 (or the pseudogene TRBV3-2) and TRBJ2-5; 7 bases map to TRBD1. V was pared by 7 bases and J by 2 bases, with 10 bases of the junction left unmatched. Germline V lookup: CDR1 LGHDT, CDR2 YNNKEL (reference sequence). This CDR3 contains 15 residues. The CDR3 nucleotides read TGTGCCAGCAACATGGGGACAGCCCAACAAGAGACCCAGTACTTC. Amino acids: CASNMGTAQQETQYF.

This chain joins TRBV4-3 and TRBJ2-1; 11 bases map to TRBD2. V lost 3 bases to trimming and J lost 9 bases; unmatched junction nucleotides: 7. CDR3 length: 15 amino acids. The germline CDR1 and CDR2 sequences are LGHNA and YSLEER. The CDR3 nucleotides read TGCGCCAGCAGCCAGGCTAGCGGGAGGTTCGTTGAGCAGTTCTTC. Translation gives CASSQASGRFVEQFF.

V is TRBV19 and J is TRBJ2-1; 7 bases line up with TRBD2. The V and J ends lost 4 bases and 6 bases, in that order; junction bases with no gene match: 6. The germline V gene encodes CDR1 LNHDA and CDR2 SQIVND (reference sequence). CDR3 length: 14 amino acids. The chain's CDR3 is CASSTGGSANEQFF. CDR3 DNA sequence: TGTGCCAGTAGTACCGGCGGGAGCGCCAATGAGCAGTTCTTC.

The rearrangement joins TRBV7-2 to TRBJ2-5, with D possibly TRBD2 on 6 matching bases. V was trimmed by 3 bases and J by 5 bases, leaving 13 bases between them. CDR1 SGHTA and CDR2 FQGNSA come from the germline V gene. CDR3 length: 14 amino acids. CDR3: CASSFRAGRETQYF. The CDR3 bases are TGTGCCAGCAGCTTTCGGGCAGGGAGGGAGACCCAGTACTTC.